This T cell receptor (beta chain) stems from a study of T cells in women clearing cervical HPV infection. Study-wide background: No precancer developed; the control's incident HPV16 infection cleared within 12 months. Case blood was drawn when the lesion was first found; control blood after infection became undetectable.

On this clone itself: Antigen unknown.

The study's findings and limits: Effector/memory and HPV-specific T cells were not isolated, and association timing is unknown. CIN3+ cases had significantly higher TCR repertoire richness than controls, but evenness did not differ.

Sequenced by immunoSEQ multiplex PCR; TCRdb stores in-frame clones only, minus some. This table holds about 18,000 clones. The sequence was obtained from a woman aged 18-70 years with a cervical HPV16 infection that either progressed to CIN3+ or cleared (not recorded which). Sequencing was carried out using blood buffy coat.

CDR3 DNA (partial): TGTGCCAGCAGCGTAGTAGACATCACCAATGAG. Translating it yields CASSVVDITNE. The complete CDR3 sequence is CASSVVDITNEQFF. The V call is TRBV9, the J call TRBJ2-1; D is undetermined. The CDR3 end is not reached by the read, which stops 3 residues before it; the germline J gene fills it in. From germline, CDR1 is SGDLS and CDR2 YYNGEE. V shed 0 bases and J shed 6 bases, with 10 bases lying between them. This CDR3 contains 14 residues.